This T cell receptor beta chain was identified during a study of blood T cell repertoires in COVID-19. Across the whole study: Acute and convalescent COVID-19 samples came from the United States, Italy and Spain.

Profiled with immunoSEQ multiplex PCR; TCRdb holds only in-frame clones, not every one. Here the sample spans 390,000 or so clones, around 90% being singletons. This clone was recorded once. Specimen: peripheral blood. The sequence was obtained from a man aged 18-30 years with active or convalescent COVID-19.

The CDR3 is CASSRAGGQRDTQYF. CDR3 bases: TGTGCCAGCAGCCGAGCGGGGGGGCAGAGAGATACGCAGTATTTT. V usage is TRBV7-6 and J usage is TRBJ2-3; 10 nucleotides line up with TRBD2. J gave up 5 bases and V 5 bases, and 7 bases lay outside the gene matches. Germline V lookup: CDR1 SGHVS, CDR2 FNYEAQ. The CDR3 length is 15 residues. Supplemented by reference TRBV7-6 and TRBJ2-3, the full variable domain reads GAGVSQSPRYKVTKRGQDVALRCDPISGHVSLYWYRQALGQGPEFLTYFNYEAQQDKSGLPNDRFSAERPEGSISTLTIQRTEQRDSAMYRCASSRAGGQRDTQYFGPGTRLTVL.